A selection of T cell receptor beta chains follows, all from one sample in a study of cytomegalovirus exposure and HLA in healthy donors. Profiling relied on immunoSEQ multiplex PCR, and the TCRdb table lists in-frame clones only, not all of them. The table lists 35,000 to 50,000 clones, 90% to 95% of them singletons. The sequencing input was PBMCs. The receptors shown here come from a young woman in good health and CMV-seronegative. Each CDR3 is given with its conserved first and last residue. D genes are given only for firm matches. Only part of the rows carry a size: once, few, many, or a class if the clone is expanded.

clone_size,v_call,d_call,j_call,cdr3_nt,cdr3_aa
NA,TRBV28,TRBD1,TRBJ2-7,TGTGCCAGCAGATTTTCCGGGACAGGGAGTCGAATAAGCTCCTACGAGCAGTACTTC,CASRFSGTGSRISSYEQYF
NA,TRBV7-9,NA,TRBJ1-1,TGTGCCAGCAGTCCGACAACTGGGGCCTTGAACACTGAAGCTTTCTTT,CASSPTTGALNTEAFF
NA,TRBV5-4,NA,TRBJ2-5,TGTGCCAGCAGCCCGGAGGGGGGGGGCACTTGGGAGACCCAGTACTTC,CASSPEGGGTWETQYF
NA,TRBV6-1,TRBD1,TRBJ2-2,TGTGCCAGCAGTGACCTACTCGGGACAGGGTACACCGGGGAGCTGTTTTTT,CASSDLLGTGYTGELFF
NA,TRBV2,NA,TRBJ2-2,TGTGCCAGCAGACGGGTGTCGGTCGGGGAGCTGTTTTTT,CASRRVSVGELFF
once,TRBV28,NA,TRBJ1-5,TGTGCCAGCAGCGCTCCGGGAGCCAATCAGCCCCAGCATTTT,CASSAPGANQPQHF
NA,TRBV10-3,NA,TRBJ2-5,TGTGCCATCAGTTCAGGGCCCCAAGAGACCCAGTACTTC,CAISSGPQETQYF
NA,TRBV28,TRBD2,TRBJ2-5,TGTGCCAGCAGTTTAACCCGACTAGCGGGGACCTCCCAAGAGACCCAGTACTTC,CASSLTRLAGTSQETQYF
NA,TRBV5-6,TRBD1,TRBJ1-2,TGTGCCAGCAGCTTGGAAGGGACAGGGAACTATGGCTACACCTTC,CASSLEGTGNYGYTF
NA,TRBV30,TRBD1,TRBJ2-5,TGTGCCTGGAGCACCGGACAGGGCAGAGAGACCCAGTACTTC,CAWSTGQGRETQYF
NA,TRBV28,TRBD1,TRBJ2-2,TGTGCCAGCAGGCTCCTCACAGGGGGCGCGAACACCGGGGAGCTGTTTTTT,CASRLLTGGANTGELFF
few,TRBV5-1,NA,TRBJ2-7,TGCGCCAGCAGCTTGGGACAGTCCTACGAGCAGTACTTC,CASSLGQSYEQYF
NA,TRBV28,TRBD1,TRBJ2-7,TGTGCCAGCAGTTCAGGGGGCGGGTACGAGCAGTACTTC,CASSSGGGYEQYF
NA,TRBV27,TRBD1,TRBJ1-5,TGTGCCAGCAGTTGGGACAGGGGTCAGCCCCAGCATTTT,CASSWDRGQPQHF
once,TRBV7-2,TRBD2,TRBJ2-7,TGTGCCAGCAGCAACGGGGGGGCCTACGAGCAGTACTTC,CASSNGGAYEQYF
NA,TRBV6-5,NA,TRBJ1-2,TGTGCCAGCAGTTACGGGGGAGGCTATGGCTACACCTTC,CASSYGGGYGYTF
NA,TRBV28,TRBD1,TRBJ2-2,TGTGCCAGCAGTCGGACAGGGGCAGGCACCGGGGAGCTGTTTTTT,CASSRTGAGTGELFF
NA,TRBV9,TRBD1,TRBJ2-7,TGTGCCAGCAGCGTTGGACAGGGGGGAATCTACGAGCAGTACTTC,CASSVGQGGIYEQYF
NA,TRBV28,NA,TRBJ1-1,TGTGCCAGCAGTTTTACTTTACAGGGTTTTTGGGGGGGCGCTGAAGCTTTCTTT,CASSFTLQGFWGGAEAFF
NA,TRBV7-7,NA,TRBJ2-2,TGTGCTAGCAGCGCGGACAGCTCGGACGGGGAGCTGTTTTTT,CASSADSSDGELFF
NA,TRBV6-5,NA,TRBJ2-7,TGTGCCAGCAGTTCCGGAACAGGGTACGAGCAGTACTTC,CASSSGTGYEQYF
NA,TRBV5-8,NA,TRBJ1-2,TGTGCCAGCAGCTTGGAAGGGAGGGACTATGGCTACACCTTC,CASSLEGRDYGYTF
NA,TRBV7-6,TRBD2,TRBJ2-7,TGTGCCAGCAGCCCGGGCGGGGGGTGGAACGAGCAGTACTTC,CASSPGGGWNEQYF
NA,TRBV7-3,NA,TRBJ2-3,TGTGCCAGCAGCTTATACGCGGGGCCCACAGATACGCAGTATTTT,CASSLYAGPTDTQYF
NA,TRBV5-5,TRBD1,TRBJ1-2,TGTGCCAGCAGCTTGGCCGGTCAGGGGGTTTATGGCTACACCTTC,CASSLAGQGVYGYTF
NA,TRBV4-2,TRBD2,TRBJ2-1,TGTGCCAGCAGCCAGGACCGACTAGCGCCTTACAATGAGCAGTTCTTC,CASSQDRLAPYNEQFF
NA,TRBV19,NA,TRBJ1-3,TGTGCCAGTAGCGGACACCTTACCTCTGGAAACACCATATATTTT,CASSGHLTSGNTIYF
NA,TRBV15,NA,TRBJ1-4,TGTGCCACCAGCAGTAGAGAAAAACTGTTTTTT,CATSSREKLFF
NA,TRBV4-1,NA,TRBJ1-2,TGCGCCAGCAGCCAAGTGACGGCAACGGGGGGCTACACCTTC,CASSQVTATGGYTF
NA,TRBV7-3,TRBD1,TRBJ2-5,TGTGCCAGCAGCTTTCGTAACAGGGGAAGATGGGAGACCCAGTACTTC,CASSFRNRGRWETQYF
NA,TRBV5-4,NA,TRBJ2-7,TGTGCCAGCAGGTCCTGGACAGAGTCCTACGAGCAGTACTTC,CASRSWTESYEQYF
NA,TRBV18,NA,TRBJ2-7,TGTGCCAGCTCACCATCATCGGGATACTCCTACGAGCAGTACTTC,CASSPSSGYSYEQYF
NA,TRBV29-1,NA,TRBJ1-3,TGCAGCGCCCTGACAGATTCTGGAAACACCATATATTTT,CSALTDSGNTIYF
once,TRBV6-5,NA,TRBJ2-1,TGTGCCAGCCGAATTGACAGCTACAATGAGCAGTTCTTC,CASRIDSYNEQFF
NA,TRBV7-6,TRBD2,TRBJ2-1,TGTGCCAGCAGCTTTGGGACTAGCGGATACAATGAGCAGTTCTTC,CASSFGTSGYNEQFF
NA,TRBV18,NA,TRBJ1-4,TGTGCCAGCTCACCAGCAGGGGTCGGTGAAAAACTGTTTTTT,CASSPAGVGEKLFF
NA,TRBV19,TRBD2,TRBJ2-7,TGTGCCAGTAGACCGGGACTAGCGCCCTCCGAGCAGTACTTC,CASRPGLAPSEQYF
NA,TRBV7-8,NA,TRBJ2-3,TGTGCCAGCAGCTTAGTTAGCTATCCGACAGATACGCAGTATTTT,CASSLVSYPTDTQYF
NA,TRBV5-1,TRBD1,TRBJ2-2,TGCGCCAGCAGCCCACAGGGGTATGACTCCGGGGAACTGTTTTTT,CASSPQGYDSGELFF
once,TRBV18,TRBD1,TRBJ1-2,TGTGCCAGCTCACCAGACAGGGGTAGCTATGGCTACACCTTC,CASSPDRGSYGYTF
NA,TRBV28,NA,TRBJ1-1,TGTGCCAGCAGTTTCTCGCTGTTAACAGGCCTGAACACTGAAGCTTTCTTT,CASSFSLLTGLNTEAFF
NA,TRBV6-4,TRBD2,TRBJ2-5,TGTGCCAGCAGTGAAGTGGCGGGAGACCAAGAGACCCAGTACTTC,CASSEVAGDQETQYF
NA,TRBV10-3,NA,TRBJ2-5,TGTGCCATCAGGGGAGACGGGTGGGAGACCCAGTACTTC,CAIRGDGWETQYF
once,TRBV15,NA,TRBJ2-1,TGTGCCACCAGCAGAGATTGGACAGTCAACGGGGATGAGCAGTTCTTC,CATSRDWTVNGDEQFF
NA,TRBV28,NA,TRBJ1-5,TGTGCCAGCAGTTTATACGACAGGATAGGGCAGCCCCAGCATTTT,CASSLYDRIGQPQHF
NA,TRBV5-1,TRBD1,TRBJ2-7,TGCGCCAGCAGCTTGAACGACAGGGGGAGCTCCTACGAGCAGTACTTC,CASSLNDRGSSYEQYF
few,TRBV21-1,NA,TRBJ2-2,TGTGCCAGCAGCAAAGCCCCGACAGCGAACACCGGGGAGCTGTTTTTT,CASSKAPTANTGELFF
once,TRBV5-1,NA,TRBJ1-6,TGCGCCAGCAGCTTGGCCGGAGGAGATTCACCCCTCCACTTT,CASSLAGGDSPLHF
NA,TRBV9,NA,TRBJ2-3,TGTGCCAGCAGCGTAGGGGAGGGGGGTCTGACGTATACGCAGTATTTT,CASSVGEGGLTYTQYF
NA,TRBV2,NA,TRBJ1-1,TGTGCCAGCAGTGAACTCAGCTTCCCAGGGGCGAACACTGAAGCTTTCTTT,CASSELSFPGANTEAFF
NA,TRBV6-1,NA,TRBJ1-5,TGTGCCAGCAGTGAAAATGGCAGGGAATATCAGCCCCAGCATTTT,CASSENGREYQPQHF
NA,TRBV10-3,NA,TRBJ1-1,TGTGCCATCAGTGAGTTTCCGGGACACCTTAACACTGAAGCTTTCTTT,CAISEFPGHLNTEAFF
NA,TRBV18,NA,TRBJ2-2,TGTGCCAGCTCACCAACGAGGGACACCGGGGAGCTGTTTTTT,CASSPTRDTGELFF
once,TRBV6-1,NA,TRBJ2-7,TGTGCCAGCAGTGACGGGGTACCCTACGAGCAGTACTTC,CASSDGVPYEQYF